Below, 17 T cell receptor beta chains from the same sample are listed, as sequenced in a study of blood T cell repertoires in COVID-19. Produced via immunoSEQ multiplex PCR; TCRdb's table is partial and in-frame only. Altogether 99,000 or so clones are present, around 81% being singletons, with the ten largest covering less than 45%. Material: peripheral blood. These receptor sequences come from a man older than 75 with acute or convalescent COVID-19.

The V call is TRBV18, the J call TRBJ2-3; D unclear. The length of the CDR3 is 13 residues. The V and J ends lost 0 bases and 4 bases respectively, with 5 bases between them. Germline V gives CDR1 KGHSH, CDR2 LQKENI. CDR3 DNA: TGTGCCAGCTCACCACCGGGCTCAGATACGCAGTATTTT. Its protein product is CASSPPGSDTQYF.

The V gene is TRBV28, the J gene TRBJ2-1; 9 nucleotides agree with TRBD2. The CDR3 totals 14 residues. Trimming removed 9 bases from V and 5 bases from J; junction bases left unmatched: 8. CDR1 is MDHEN, CDR2 SYDVKM, per germline. The CDR3 spells CASTSSGRNNEQFF. CDR3 nucleotide sequence: TGTGCCAGTACCAGCAGCGGGAGGAACAATGAGCAGTTCTTC.

The V call is TRBV3-1 (or the pseudogene TRBV3-2), the J call TRBJ2-2, with 9 bases identical to TRBD1. Germline-derived CDR1 and CDR2 are LGHDT and YNNKEL (reference sequence). The CDR3 loop spans 15 amino acids. After removal of 4 bases from V and 6 bases from J, the junction contained 6 bases not matched to a gene. This CDR3 reads CASSLGTGKAGELFF. In DNA form, the CDR3 reads TGTGCCAGCAGCCTGGGGACAGGGAAGGCCGGGGAGCTGTTTTTT.

In DNA, the CDR3 is TGTGCCAGCAGCCAAGTTGAAAGGACTAGCACAGATACGCAGTATTTT. This codes for CASSQVERTSTDTQYF. This chain connects TRBV4-2 to TRBJ2-3; perhaps TRBD2 as D (5 bases). The V end lost 1 base, the J end lost 0 bases, and 11 bases lay between the germline ends. Germline V gene lookup returns CDR1 LGHNA and CDR2 YNFKEQ. The CDR3 runs 16 residues.

This clone was seen only once. The chain links TRBV24-1 to TRBJ2-2, with TRBD1 matching 7 bases. The CDR3 is 17 residues long. Trimming removed 3 bases from V and 2 bases from J; junction bases left unmatched: 8. Germline CDR1 is KGHDR and CDR2 is SFDVKD. CDR3 protein: CATSDTTGNLNTGELFF. The DNA of the CDR3 is TGTGCCACCAGTGATACGACAGGGAATCTTAACACCGGGGAGCTGTTTTTT.

The genes are TRBV24-1 and TRBJ2-1; 8 nucleotides align to TRBD2. V dropped 2 bases and J dropped 4; count of bases not matched to a gene: 12. The length of the CDR3 is 18 residues. Germline assignment: CDR1 KGHDR and CDR2 SFDVKD. The CDR3 reads CATSDSPLNGGVYNEQFF. The CDR3 bases are TGTGCCACCAGTGATTCACCCCTCAACGGGGGGGTTTACAATGAGCAGTTCTTC.

This clone was detected once. The genes are TRBV5-4 and TRBJ2-1; a possible D gene is TRBD2 (6 bases). Between the trimmed V and J ends, which lost 0 bases and 0 bases, there was a span of 7 bases. The CDR3 spans 15 residues. CDR1 is SGHNT, CDR2 YYREEE, per germline (reference sequence). The CDR3 reads CASSLERASYNEQFF. CDR3 bases: TGTGCCAGCAGCTTGGAGCGGGCCTCCTACAATGAGCAGTTCTTC.

V usage is TRBV20-1 and J usage is TRBJ2-1, with unresolved D. The germline V gene encodes CDR1 DFQATT and CDR2 SNEGSKA (reference sequence). The CDR3 runs to 10 residues. Trimming left V 1 base short and J 10 bases short, with 5 bases between. The CDR3 bases are TGCAGTGCTAGAGCGTTGGAGCAGTTCTTC. Amino acid sequence: CSARALEQFF.

This chain connects TRBV6-1 to TRBJ2-7; maybe TRBD1 (6 bases). The CDR3 spans 14 residues. Germline CDR1 is MNHNS and CDR2 is SASEGT. V was trimmed by 1 base and J by 0 bases, leaving 7 bases between them. CDR3 bases: TGTGCCAGCAGTGAAGGGGACATCTCCTACGAGCAGTACTTC. Translating it yields CASSEGDISYEQYF.

The CDR3 DNA reads TGCAGCGCTCGACAGGGATCCCAAGAGACCCAGTACTTC. Encoded protein: CSARQGSQETQYF. The V call is TRBV29-1, the J call TRBJ2-5; 7 bases map to TRBD1. The CDR3 length is 13 residues. V lost 7 bases to trimming and J lost 1 base; unmatched junction nucleotides: 6. Germline CDR1 is SQVTM and CDR2 is ANQGSEA.

V is TRBV18 and J is TRBJ2-1; 8 bases fit TRBD2. Germline CDR1 reads KGHSH; CDR2 reads LQKENI. The trim removed 3 bases at V and 1 base at J, leaving 11 bases unmatched. The CDR3 sequence is 18 residues long. DNA of the CDR3: TGTGCCAGCTCACCCATTTTCCACGGGGGGGGGTCCTACAATGAGCAGTTCTTC. Amino acids: CASSPIFHGGGSYNEQFF.

The rearrangement links TRBV29-1 to TRBJ1-1; D gene unclear. CDR1 and CDR2 (germline): SQVTM, ANQGSEA. V was trimmed by 0 bases and J by 7 bases, leaving 9 bases between them. This CDR3 is built from 12 residues. In nucleotides, the CDR3 is TGCAGCGTTGAAGATCCTGGCAGTGAAGCTTTCTTT. Translation: CSVEDPGSEAFF.

Only one count was recorded for this clone. This sequence joins TRBV27 and TRBJ2-4; TRBD1 matches 10 bases. The CDR3 sequence is 18 residues long. J gave up 3 bases and V 5 bases, and 13 bases lay outside the gene matches. The germline gives CDR1 MNHEY, CDR2 SMNVEV (reference sequence). CDR3 region: CASSIGTGVGGVKNIQYF. Written as DNA, the CDR3 is TGTGCCAGCAGTATCGGGACAGGGGTAGGAGGGGTCAAAAACATTCAGTACTTC.

This clone is a singleton in its sample. The chain has TRBV18 and TRBJ2-1; D gene uncertain. Trimming removed 4 bases from V and 4 bases from J, with 17 bases in between. Germline CDR1 reads KGHSH; CDR2 reads LQKENI. The CDR3 consists of 16 residues. CDR3 nucleotides: TGTGCCAGCTCACTCCAGTCTGGCGGAGCATACAATGAGCAGTTCTTC. Its protein product is CASSLQSGGAYNEQFF.

The gene calls are TRBV6-5 and TRBJ2-7; TRBD2 matches 9 bases. The trim removed 2 bases at V and 6 bases at J, leaving 8 bases unmatched. The germline gives CDR1 MNHEY, CDR2 SVGAGI. This CDR3 spans 15 amino acids. CDR3 coding DNA: TGTGCCAGCAGTTACGGTGGCGGGAGGGCCGGCGAGCAGTACTTC. Translated, it gives CASSYGGGRAGEQYF.

The chain carries TRBV6-5 and TRBJ2-1, with 13 bases aligning to TRBD2. Germline loops: CDR1 MNHEY, CDR2 SVGAGI. There are 15 residues in the CDR3. Trimming removed 7 bases from V and 6 bases from J; junction bases left unmatched: 6. CDR3 sequence (DNA): TGTGCCAGCACCCAAAGGACTAGCGGGAGCAATGAGCAGTTCTTC. This codes for CASTQRTSGSNEQFF.

This clone has just one count. The rearrangement links TRBV24-1 to TRBJ1-2, with TRBD1 identical over 8 bases. Looked up from germline, CDR1 is KGHDR and CDR2 is SFDVKD. With 3 bases clipped from V and 7 bases from J, the junction kept 6 bases outside the gene matches. The CDR3 runs 14 residues. CDR3 protein: CATSDKDRAGGYTF. CDR3 coding DNA: TGTGCCACCAGTGATAAGGACAGGGCTGGTGGCTACACCTTC.